Following are 6 T cell receptor beta chains from one sample sequenced in a study of cytomegalovirus exposure and HLA in healthy donors. PCR amplification relied on 60 Vbeta primers (plus 13 Jbeta primers). Only in-frame clones appear in the TCRdb table, and some are missing; sequencing was by immunoSEQ multiplex PCR. The repertoire holds 95,000 to 110,000 clones, with roughly 73% as singletons. Specimen: PBMCs. The receptors shown here come from a man younger than 45 in good health and CMV-seronegative.

The V call is TRBV7-8, the J call TRBJ1-2; D is possibly TRBD1 (5 bases). The CDR3 covers 15 residues. V was trimmed by 1 base and J by 1 base, leaving 10 bases between them. The germline V gene encodes CDR1 SGHVS and CDR2 FQNEAQ. The CDR3 sequence is CASSLGTTHNYGYTF. The CDR3 DNA sequence: TGTGCCAGCAGCTTAGGGACAACTCATAACTATGGCTACACCTTC.

The chain couples TRBV18 to TRBJ2-3; possibly TRBD2 for D (6 bases). The CDR3 has 16 amino acids. V gave up 0 bases and J gave up 2 bases, with 12 bases separating them. Germline V gene sequence: CDR1 KGHSH, CDR2 LQKENI. The CDR3, as DNA: TGTGCCAGCTCACCACCTGGCGGGGCCGACACAGATACGCAGTATTTT. Translated, it gives CASSPPGGADTDTQYF.

A note on this clone: At one boundary the junction diverges from the germline segment, which might be a read error. The J gene is TRBJ2-1, the V gene TRBV11-2, with TRBD2 matching over 8 bases. The V gene's germline CDR1 is SGHAT and CDR2 FQNNGV. The CDR3 spans 15 residues. CDR3 residues: CATSSGGGLNNEQFF. CDR3 bases: TGTGCCACCAGCTCGGGAGGGGGGCTTAACAATGAGCAGTTCTTC.

This chain links TRBV6-5 with TRBJ1-2, with a possible D match to TRBD1 (6 bases). The CDR3 runs to 13 residues. Germline V gene lookup returns CDR1 MNHEY and CDR2 SVGAGI. Deletions cut 6 bases from V and 2 bases from J, with 10 bases between. The CDR3 DNA is TGTGCCAGCAGACCGGGACACAACTATGGCTACACCTTC. It codes for CASRPGHNYGYTF.

V gene TRBV18 combines with J gene TRBJ1-2, with D tentatively TRBD1 (6 bases). This CDR3 spans 16 amino acids. V lost 6 bases and J 0 bases, leaving 17 bases between the germline ends. CDR1 is KGHSH and CDR2 is LQKENI in the germline V gene. The CDR3 coding sequence is TGTGCCAGCTCCGACAGGATCGGGGGGTCTAACTATGGCTACACCTTC. It yields the protein CASSDRIGGSNYGYTF.

This chain links TRBV14 with TRBJ1-1; D unclear. Germline V gene lookup returns CDR1 SGHDN and CDR2 FVKESK. This CDR3 region has 15 residues. V shed 1 base and J shed 1 base, with 10 bases lying between them. CDR3 DNA: TGTGCCAGCAGCCAAGGTTCAGATCGGAACACTGAAGCTTTCTTT. Protein product: CASSQGSDRNTEAFF. The full variable domain, its missing parts supplied by reference TRBV14 and TRBJ1-1, is EAGVTQFPSHSVIEKGQTVTLRCDPISGHDNLYWYRRVMGKEIKFLLHFVKESKQDESGMPNNRFLAERTGGTYSTLKVQPAELEDSGVYFCASSQGSDRNTEAFFGQGTRLTVV.